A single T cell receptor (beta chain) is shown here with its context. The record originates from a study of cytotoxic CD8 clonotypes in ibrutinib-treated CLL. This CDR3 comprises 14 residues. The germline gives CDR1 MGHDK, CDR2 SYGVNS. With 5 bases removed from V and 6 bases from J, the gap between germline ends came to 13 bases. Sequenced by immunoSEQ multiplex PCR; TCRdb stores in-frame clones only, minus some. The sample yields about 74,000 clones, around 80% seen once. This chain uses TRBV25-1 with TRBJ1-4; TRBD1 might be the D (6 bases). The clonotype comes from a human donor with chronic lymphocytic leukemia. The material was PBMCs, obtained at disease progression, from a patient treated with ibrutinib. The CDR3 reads CASSRRGGDEKLFF. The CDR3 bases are TGTGCCAGCAGTAGGCGAGGGGGTGATGAAAAACTGTTTTTT.